This TCR beta chain was obtained from a study of blood T cell repertoires in COVID-19. The wider study: There were acute and convalescent COVID-19 samples, and they came from the United States, Italy and Spain. PBMCs, B-cell-depleted T cells, or T cells were the source of the cDNA or gDNA that made up the material.

As handled by the study authors: Scientists estimated how many nucleated cells there were by amplifying reference gene primers. Some clones are missing from TCRdb's copy, which holds only in-frame ones; the method was immunoSEQ multiplex PCR. Clonal size and the V and J genes are those of that table, whereas D and trimming came from the DNA. Of 200,000 to 300,000 clones in the sample, under 90% were seen once. This CDR3 has 13 residues. V trimming: 4 bases; J trimming: 3 bases; junction bases outside the gene matches: 2. Germline V gives CDR1 KGHSH, CDR2 LQKENI. The sample comprised peripheral blood. V usage is TRBV18 and J usage is TRBJ2-5; TRBD1 matches at 7 bases. The sequence was obtained from a man aged 55 to 70 with acute or convalescent COVID-19. The CDR3 DNA is TGTGCCAGCTCACAGGGGACAGAAGAGACCCAGTACTTC. Translated: CASSQGTEETQYF.